Given below is one T cell receptor (beta chain) in context. The data stem from a study of cytomegalovirus exposure and HLA in healthy donors. Amplification used 60 Vbeta primers and 13 Jbeta primers. Original processing notes: About 11 million of the roughly 77 million unique TCR beta chains counted in a later analysis were shared. Libraries were prepared by immunoSEQ multiplex PCR; TCRdb keeps only in-frame clonotypes and omits some of them. V and J calls plus clone size are reproduced from that table; the DNA served to infer D and trimming. This table has 49,000 or so clones, 65% to 85% appearing once. After removal of 4 bases from V and 3 bases from J, the junction contained 3 bases not matched to a gene. The CDR3 is 14 residues long. Germline values: CDR1 SGHNT, CDR2 YYREEE (reference sequence).

This receptor was taken from a boy between 10 and 17 years old in good health and CMV-seropositive. The chain employs TRBV5-4 and TRBJ1-3; TRBD1 agrees at 8 bases. What was sequenced was PBMCs. The CDR3 DNA follows: TGTGCCAGCAGCAGGACAGGGATTGGAAACACCATATATTTT. As protein: CASSRTGIGNTIYF.